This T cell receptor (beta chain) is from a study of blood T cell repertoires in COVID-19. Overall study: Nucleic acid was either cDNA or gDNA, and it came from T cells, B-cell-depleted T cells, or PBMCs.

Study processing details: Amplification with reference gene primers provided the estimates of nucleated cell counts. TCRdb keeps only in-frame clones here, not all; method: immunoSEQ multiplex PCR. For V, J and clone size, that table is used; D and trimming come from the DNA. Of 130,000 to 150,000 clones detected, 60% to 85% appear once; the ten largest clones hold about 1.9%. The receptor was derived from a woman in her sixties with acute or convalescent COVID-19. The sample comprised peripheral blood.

The CDR3 sequence is CASSRGAQPQHF. CDR3 DNA sequence: TGTGCCAGCAGCCGAGGAGCCCAGCCCCAGCATTTT. This chain uses TRBV12-3 or TRBV12-4 with TRBJ1-5; the D is unclear. The length of the CDR3 is 12 residues. V lost 6 bases, J lost 7 bases, and 10 bases lay in between.